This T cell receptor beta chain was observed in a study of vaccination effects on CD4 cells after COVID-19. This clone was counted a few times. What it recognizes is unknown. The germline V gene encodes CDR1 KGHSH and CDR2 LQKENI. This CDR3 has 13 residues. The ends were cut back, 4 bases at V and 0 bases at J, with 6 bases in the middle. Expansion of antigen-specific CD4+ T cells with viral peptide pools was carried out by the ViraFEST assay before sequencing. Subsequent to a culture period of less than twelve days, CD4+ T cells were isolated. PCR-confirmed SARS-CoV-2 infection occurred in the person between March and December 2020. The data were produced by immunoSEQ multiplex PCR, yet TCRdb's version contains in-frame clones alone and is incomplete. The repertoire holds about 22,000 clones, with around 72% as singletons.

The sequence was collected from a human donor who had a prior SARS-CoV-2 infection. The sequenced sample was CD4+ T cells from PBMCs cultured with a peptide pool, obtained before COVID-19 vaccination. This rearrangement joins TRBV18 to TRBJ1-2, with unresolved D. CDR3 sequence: CASSLMANYGYTF. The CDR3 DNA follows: TGTGCCAGCTCACTCATGGCTAACTATGGCTACACCTTC.